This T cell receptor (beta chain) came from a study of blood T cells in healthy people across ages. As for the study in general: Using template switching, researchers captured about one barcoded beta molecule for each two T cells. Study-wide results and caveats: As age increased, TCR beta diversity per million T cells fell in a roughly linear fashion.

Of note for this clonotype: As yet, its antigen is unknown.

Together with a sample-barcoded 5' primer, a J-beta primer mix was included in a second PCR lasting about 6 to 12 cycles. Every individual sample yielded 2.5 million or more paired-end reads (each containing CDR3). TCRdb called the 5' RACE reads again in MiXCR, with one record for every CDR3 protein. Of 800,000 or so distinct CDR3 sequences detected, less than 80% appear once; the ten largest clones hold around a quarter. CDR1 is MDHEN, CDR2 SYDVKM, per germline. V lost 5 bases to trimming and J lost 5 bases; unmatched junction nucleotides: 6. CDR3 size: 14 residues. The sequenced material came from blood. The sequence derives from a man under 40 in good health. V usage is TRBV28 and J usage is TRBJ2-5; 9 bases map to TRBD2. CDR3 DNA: TGTGCCAGCAGTCCGCGGGGGGGCTGGGAGACCCAGTACTTC. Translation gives CASSPRGGWETQYF.